Detailed here is one T cell receptor beta chain. Its antigen specificity is not known. Base quality data are lacking; no much larger clone is found one base away. The donors were healthy, HIV-negative adults with no recently reported acute infections or vaccinations. Only Caucasian adults living in Nashville, Tennessee, USA were represented among the donors. Magnetic negative selection was used to enrich CD4+ T cells, after which naive cells were positively selected on CD45RA and the negative fraction became the memory subset. After blood collection by leukapheresis, PBMCs were isolated using Ficoll-Histopaque density gradient centrifugation and then cryopreserved in the vapor phase of liquid nitrogen. Purity and quantity of every magnetically sorted T cell population were checked by analytical flow cytometry. Genomic DNA was isolated from each sorted fraction and quantified by UV absorbance on a Nanodrop 2000c.

V loses 8 bases at its end and J loses 7 bases; junction bases beyond the gene matches: 10. Including the terminal cysteine and phenylalanine, the CDR3 comprises 14 residues. The sequence is cut down to CDR3 DNA, 42 bases in frame from base 1. CDR1 and CDR2, looked up from the germline V gene, are SNHLY and FYNNEI. Using the deep immunoSEQ assay, TCR CDR3 regions were amplified from genomic DNA by multiplex PCR. For each cell subset, the extracted genomic DNA was distributed evenly across all wells of several immunoSEQ 96-well plates, and each plate served as one replicate. For sorted subsets, approximately 210 ng genomic DNA, equal to some 28,000 T cell genomes, was loaded into each replicate PCR. The purified libraries were quantified using a Qubit 3.0 fluorometer, sized with a Bioanalyzer 2100, and then quantified again using the KAPA Library Quantification kit. Every immunoSEQ 96-well plate was sequenced on a separate single-read 150-cycle Illumina NextSeq 550 flow cell. In the original analysis: Because only junctional sequences without quality scores were contained in the immunoSEQ output, filtering matching that applied to full-length reads could not be performed. To assign V/J genes and CDR3, sequences were annotated against IMGT germline references using PyIR, a Python wrapper for IgBLAST v1.9. Reads with weak V/J assignments (E-value above 1e-6), missing CDR3, stop codons, out-of-frame junctions, or ambiguous translated residues were removed. V3J clonotypes were defined by identical inferred V gene, J gene, and CDR3 amino acid sequence. To compute the percentage overlap between repertoires, the number of shared unique clonotypes was divided by the size of the smaller repertoire. Richness of each repertoire was evaluated using RTK rarefaction, the Chao1 estimator, and Recon v2.1 estimates of unobserved clonotypes. Generation probabilities were computed with OLGA for all TCRbeta clonotypes obtained by the gDNA method from four donors. TCRdb retrieved this table from immuneACCESS and kept in-frame rearrangements only. Not all clones are present; in checked studies, unresolved V genes account for under half, and no reason is known for the remainder. The V and J calls and the clone size are those of that table, but D and trimming were determined from the DNA. The table for this sample lists roughly 520,000 clones; approximately 95% of them were counted only once. The top ten clones comprise about 0.068% of the sample.

The record originates from a study of shared clonotypes between healthy human individuals (dated by TCRdb to 2019 to 2021). Study-wide context: The cohort included three men and two women between 18 and 49 years of age. For each donor, three plates each were used for CD4 naive and CD4 memory, two plates were used for CD8 naive, and one plate was used for CD8 memory. Blood TCR repertoires of roughly five healthy adults were deeply sequenced to estimate repertoire size and the extent of clonotype sharing between individuals. Libraries were prepared and TCR repertoires were sequenced by different laboratories using diverse techniques, in order to increase sequencing depth and limit assay-specific biases. Each donor's leukapheresis produced roughly between roughly 0.85 and 9 billion PBMCs. Beyond this particular receptor, the publication reports: Naive subsets generally had larger estimated clonotype richness than memory subsets. Only blood was sampled, and tissue TCR repertoires likely differ from those in blood. Compared with non-shared clonotypes, clonotypes shared by all four sorted-subset donors had higher generation probabilities. When four donors were compared, the shared fraction of clonotypes was about 5.2% for naive CD4, less than 4% for naive CD8, 2.3% for memory CD4, and 0.35% to 0.4% for memory CD8. Pairwise subsampling led to the expectation that sequencing depth would affect the degree of clonotype sharing among donors. Incomplete sequencing was indicated by rarefaction of sorted-subset datasets, despite the large sequencing depth. The small number of donors limited the genetic and exposure-history diversity represented.

The rearranged chain carries TRBV2 and TRBJ1-5, and 8 bases in between align with TRBD1. Sequencing used naive CD4+ T cells sorted from blood. What this sample's cell subset or site label stands for: CD45RA+ positively selected. The sequence derives from a woman in her twenties or thirties in good health. For the CDR3, the sequence is CASGRTGSRQPQHF. The DNA sequence is as follows: TGTGCCAGCGGCAGGACAGGGTCTAGGCAGCCCCAGCATTTT.